What follows is one T cell receptor beta chain and its context. The CDR3 sequence is 17 residues long. After removal of 1 base from V and 6 bases from J, the junction contained 9 bases not matched to a gene. Germline V lookup: CDR1 MNHNS, CDR2 SASEGT. This sample is part of a study of control samples from healthy donors and cancer patients. Libraries were prepared by immunoSEQ multiplex PCR; TCRdb keeps only in-frame clonotypes and omits some of them. The repertoire includes about 130,000 clones, 92% of them detected once, and 0.55% to 0.6% sits in the top ten. V usage is TRBV6-1 and J usage is TRBJ2-3; 11 nucleotides agree with TRBD2. Sequenced sample: PBMCs. The TCR comes from an older man with head and neck cancer. The CDR3 sequence is CASSEVLLAGARDTQYF. Written as DNA, the CDR3 is TGTGCCAGCAGTGAAGTCCTACTAGCGGGGGCCAGGGATACGCAGTATTTT.